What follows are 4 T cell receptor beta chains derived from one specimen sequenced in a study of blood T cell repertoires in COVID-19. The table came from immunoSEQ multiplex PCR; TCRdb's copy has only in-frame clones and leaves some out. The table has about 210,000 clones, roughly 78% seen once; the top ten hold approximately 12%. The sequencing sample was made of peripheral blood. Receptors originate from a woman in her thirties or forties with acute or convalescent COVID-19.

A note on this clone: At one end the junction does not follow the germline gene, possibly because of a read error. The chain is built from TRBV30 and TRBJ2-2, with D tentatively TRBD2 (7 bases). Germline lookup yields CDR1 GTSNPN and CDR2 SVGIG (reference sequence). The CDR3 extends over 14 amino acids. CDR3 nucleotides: TGTGCCTGGAGTTCCAATTACAGGGAGGGGGGGCTGTTTTTT. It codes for CAWSSNYREGGLFF.

The CDR3 DNA reads TGTGCCAGCAGCTTATGGACCGGGACTAGCGCTGAGCAGTTCTTC. This encodes CASSLWTGTSAEQFF. The rearrangement links TRBV7-9 to TRBJ2-1; 10 bases match TRBD2. J was trimmed by 9 bases and V by 2 bases; bases with no gene match: 7. From germline, CDR1 is SEHNR and CDR2 FQNEAQ (reference sequence). The CDR3 has 15 residues.

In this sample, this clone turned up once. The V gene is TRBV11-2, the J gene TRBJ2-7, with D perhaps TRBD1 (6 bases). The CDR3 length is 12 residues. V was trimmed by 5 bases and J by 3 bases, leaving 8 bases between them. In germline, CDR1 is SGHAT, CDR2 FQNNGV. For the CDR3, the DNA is TGTGCCAGCAGCCCGGACAGCTACGAGCAGTACTTC. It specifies CASSPDSYEQYF. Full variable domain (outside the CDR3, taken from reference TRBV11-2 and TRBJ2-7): EAGVAQSPRYKIIEKRQSVAFWCNPISGHATLYWYQQILGQGPKLLIQFQNNGVVDDSQLPKDRFSAERLKGVDSTLKIQPAKLEDSAVYLCASSPDSYEQYFGPGTRLTVT.

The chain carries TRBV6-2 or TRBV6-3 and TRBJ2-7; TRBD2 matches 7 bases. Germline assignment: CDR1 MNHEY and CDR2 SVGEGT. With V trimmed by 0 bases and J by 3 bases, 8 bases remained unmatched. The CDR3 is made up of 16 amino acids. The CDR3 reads CASSYSGTSDNYEQYF. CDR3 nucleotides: TGTGCCAGCAGTTACTCAGGTACTAGCGATAACTACGAGCAGTACTTC.